This is a list of T cell receptor beta chains from one sample in a study of graft-versus-host responses after intestinal transplantation. The method was immunoSEQ multiplex PCR; TCRdb's version includes in-frame clones alone and lacks a portion of them. The repertoire includes about 83,000 clones, 85% to 90% of them detected once, and 0.34% sits in the top ten. Which antigens these TCRs recognize remains unknown. This specimen was unstimulated CD4+ T cells sorted from spleen or lymph node cells, taken before intestinal transplant. The receptors here all came from a human donor who received an intestinal transplant. Both conserved end residues are part of each CDR3. D genes are given only for firm matches. The size entry is marked missing in some rows and otherwise reads once, few, many or a size class.

j_call,clone_size,d_call,v_call,cdr3_nt,cdr3_aa
TRBJ2-1,NA,TRBD2,TRBV5-1,TGCGCCAGCAGACCCCTCCGGGGGGGTTCCTACAATGAGCAGTTCTTC,CASRPLRGGSYNEQFF
TRBJ1-2,NA,TRBD1,TRBV5-4,TGTGCCAGCAGCAATCCAGAATACAGGGGGCTAACCTATGGCTACACCTTC,CASSNPEYRGLTYGYTF
TRBJ1-4,NA,NA,TRBV28,TGTGCCAGCAGTTTAGTAGGGGCTGAAAAACTGTTTTTT,CASSLVGAEKLFF
TRBJ1-5,NA,NA,TRBV4-1,TGCGCCAGCAGCCAATCCCCGGCCCAGGGGAATCAGCCCCAGCATTTT,CASSQSPAQGNQPQHF
TRBJ2-1,NA,NA,TRBV6-5,TGTGCCAGCAACGGGGGGCTTGCAAGGAGTGAGCAGTTCTTC,CASNGGLARSEQFF
TRBJ2-7,NA,NA,TRBV28,TGTGCCAGCAGTCCCCCCACCGACGGGTCCTACGAGCAGTACTTC,CASSPPTDGSYEQYF
TRBJ2-3,NA,TRBD1,TRBV4-2,TGTGCCAGCAGCCAAGATCCCGGGACAGGCACAGATACGCAGTATTTT,CASSQDPGTGTDTQYF
TRBJ2-1,NA,NA,TRBV20-1,TGCAGTGCTAGAGATGCTCAGGGGCAGTTCTTC,CSARDAQGQFF
TRBJ1-1,NA,NA,TRBV30,TGTGCCTGGACCCAGGGGCGCAGGAACACTGAAGCTTTCTTT,CAWTQGRRNTEAFF
TRBJ1-1,NA,TRBD1,TRBV2,TGTGCCGTCTCTCGGACTGGGACAGGAGAAGCTTTCTTT,CAVSRTGTGEAFF
TRBJ2-7,NA,NA,TRBV28,TGTGCCAGCAGTTTGGCTGAGGATTCCTACGAGCAGTACTTC,CASSLAEDSYEQYF
TRBJ1-5,NA,TRBD1,TRBV5-1,TGCGCCAGCAGCTTGGGGTATGGGACAGGAGATCAGCCCCAGCATTTT,CASSLGYGTGDQPQHF
TRBJ2-7,NA,NA,TRBV7-2,TGTGCCAGCAGCGGGGGGGGCTCCGCTACCTACGAGCAGTACTTC,CASSGGGSATYEQYF
TRBJ1-3,NA,NA,TRBV5-1,TGCGCCAGCAGCTTGGCCGGGTTGGGAAACACCATATATTTT,CASSLAGLGNTIYF
TRBJ2-4,NA,NA,TRBV6-1,TGTGCCAGCAGTGAGAAAGCGGGCGGGGCCAAAAACATTCAGTACTTC,CASSEKAGGAKNIQYF
TRBJ2-3,NA,TRBD1,TRBV2,TGTGCCAGCAGACTTTACAGGGGGCCGAGCACAGATACGCAGTATTTT,CASRLYRGPSTDTQYF
TRBJ1-3,NA,NA,TRBV5-1,TGCGCCAGCAGCTCCGGGAGTTCTGGAAACACCATATATTTT,CASSSGSSGNTIYF
TRBJ2-3,NA,NA,TRBV5-4,TGTGCCAGCAGCTTGGAGGGGGACATCTTAAGCACAGATACGCAGTATTTT,CASSLEGDILSTDTQYF
TRBJ2-7,NA,NA,TRBV27,TGTGCCAGCAGTTTTCAACTAGGGCAGATTCCCTACGAGCAGTACTTC,CASSFQLGQIPYEQYF
TRBJ1-2,NA,NA,TRBV4-2,TGTGCCAGCAGCCAAGACGGGGATGGCTACACCTTC,CASSQDGDGYTF
TRBJ2-7,once,NA,TRBV6-5,TGTGCCAGCAGTTACTCTGGCAGTGTAAGCTCCTACGAGCAGTACTTC,CASSYSGSVSSYEQYF
TRBJ2-2,NA,NA,TRBV18,TGTGCCAGCTCACCACTTCCCGTGAACACCGGGGAGCTGTTTTTT,CASSPLPVNTGELFF
TRBJ2-3,NA,NA,TRBV9,TGTGCCAGCAGCGTAGGTGGCAGCACAGATACGCAGTATTTT,CASSVGGSTDTQYF
TRBJ2-5,NA,NA,TRBV6-5,TGTGCCAGCAGCCGTCCAGGGGGGCCCCGGACCCAGTACTTC,CASSRPGGPRTQYF
TRBJ2-5,NA,NA,TRBV4-1,TGCGCCAGCAGCCAAGATGGGGGGGGGCGCGAGGAGACCCAGTACTTC,CASSQDGGGREETQYF
TRBJ1-2,once,TRBD1,TRBV6-5,TGTGCCAGCAGTTACGGCGGGACAGGGCTCTATGGCTACACCTTC,CASSYGGTGLYGYTF
TRBJ1-5,NA,TRBD1,TRBV28,TGTGCCAGCAGTTTATTAGGGGGCAACAATCAGCCCCAGCATTTT,CASSLLGGNNQPQHF
TRBJ2-3,NA,TRBD2,TRBV7-9,TGTGCCAGCAGCCAGACTAGCGGGGTCACAGATACGCAGTATTTT,CASSQTSGVTDTQYF
TRBJ1-2,NA,NA,TRBV6-5,TGTGCCAGCAGTTATGGCAGGAACTATGGCTACACCTTC,CASSYGRNYGYTF
TRBJ2-7,NA,TRBD1,TRBV11-2,TGTGCCAGCAGGACAGGGGTGACCGAGCAGTACTTC,CASRTGVTEQYF
TRBJ1-5,NA,NA,TRBV7-8,TGTGCCAGCAGCTTAAGAAGGCTCGGGGATCCCCAGCATTTT,CASSLRRLGDPQHF
TRBJ1-2,NA,NA,TRBV5-1,TGCGCCAGCAGCTTGGCAGGGGACTATGGCTACACCTTC,CASSLAGDYGYTF
TRBJ2-3,NA,NA,TRBV20-1,TGCAGTGCTGGAAGACAAGATACGCAGTATTTT,CSAGRQDTQYF
TRBJ2-7,NA,NA,TRBV7-9,TGTGCCAGCAGCCCTATGTCGGGAAACGAGCAGTACTTC,CASSPMSGNEQYF
TRBJ2-7,NA,TRBD2,TRBV5-5,TGTGCCAGCAGCTCGGGGGGTTACGAGCAGTACTTC,CASSSGGYEQYF
TRBJ2-3,NA,TRBD2,TRBV28,TGTGCCAGTCTAGCGGGGTACACAGATACGCAGTATTTT,CASLAGYTDTQYF
TRBJ2-5,NA,TRBD2,TRBV2,TGTGCCAGCAGCCCCAATTACGGACTAGTGTTTTTAGAGACCCAGTACTTC,CASSPNYGLVFLETQYF
TRBJ1-1,NA,NA,TRBV6-5,TGTGCCAGCAGTTACCAGGGGAACATGAACACTGAAGCTTTCTTT,CASSYQGNMNTEAFF
TRBJ2-1,NA,TRBD2,TRBV28,TGTGCCAGCAGTCCCCCTGGTGGGGCGGGAGGGTCGGTTGAGCAGTTCTTC,CASSPPGGAGGSVEQFF
TRBJ1-3,few,NA,TRBV7-8,TGTGCCAGCAGCTTAGCCCAGGGGCGCTCTGGAAACACCATATATTTT,CASSLAQGRSGNTIYF